This passage covers 10 T cell receptor beta chains from one sample sequenced in a study of blood T cell repertoires in COVID-19 (dated by TCRdb to the early 2020s). Library preparation used the immunoSEQ multiplex PCR assay. TCRdb provides this immuneACCESS table in a form limited to in-frame rearrangements. Some clones are lacking; in checked studies, under half of them reflect an unresolved V gene, and why the rest are absent is not known. Recorded for this sample are some 260,000 clones; 70% to 80% of them occurred a single time. 2.5% to 4% of the sample lies in the top ten. Sequenced: peripheral blood. All receptors derive from a woman older than 75 with acute or convalescent COVID-19.

This clone was detected only a few times. This chain links TRBV14 with TRBJ2-3; D is perhaps TRBD2 (5 bases). The germline gives CDR1 SGHDN, CDR2 FVKESK. This CDR3 region has 15 residues. V shed 4 bases and J shed 8 bases, with 19 bases lying between them. In DNA form, the CDR3 reads TGTGCCAGCAGCCCCTTGGACTCCGTATTAGGTACGCAGTATTTT. It is translated as CASSPLDSVLGTQYF. The variable domain in full, completed from reference TRBV14 and TRBJ2-3, reads EAGVTQFPSHSVIEKGQTVTLRCDPISGHDNLYWYRRVMGKEIKFLLHFVKESKQDESGMPNNRFLAERTGGTYSTLKVQPAELEDSGVYFCASSPLDSVLGTQYFGPGTRLTVL.

The chain recombines TRBV27 with TRBJ1-5, with TRBD1 matching 8 bases. Germline V gene sequence: CDR1 MNHEY, CDR2 SMNVEV (reference sequence). Trimming took 5 bases from V and 2 from J; bases not matched to a gene: 11. CDR3 length: 17 residues. The CDR3 nucleotides read TGTGCCAGCAGTCTAAGCGGACAGGGAGGACGCAATCAGCCCCAGCATTTT. This translates into CASSLSGQGGRNQPQHF.

As to this clone: The sample holds other DNA sequences that translate to the same CDR3. The V gene is TRBV9, the J gene TRBJ1-3; a possible D gene is TRBD1 (6 bases). V shed 0 bases and J shed 2 bases, with 9 bases lying between them. The CDR3 runs to 15 residues. Germline CDR1 reads SGDLS; CDR2 reads YYNGEE. CDR3 amino acids: CASSVAQGPGNTIYF. The DNA for the CDR3 is TGTGCCAGCAGCGTAGCGCAGGGGCCTGGAAACACCATATATTTT.

V gene TRBV6-4 combines with J gene TRBJ2-7, with D perhaps TRBD1 (5 bases). Between the trimmed V and J ends, which lost 3 bases and 3 bases, there was a span of 18 bases. This CDR3 comprises 16 residues. Per germline, CDR1 MRHNA and CDR2 SNTAGT. DNA for the CDR3: TGTGCCAGCAGTGAAGGGGTCGCCCGAGAACTCTACGAGCAGTACTTC. It encodes CASSEGVARELYEQYF.

This chain links TRBV5-4 with TRBJ1-2; 8 nucleotides match TRBD1. The J segment lost 4 bases and the V segment lost 4 bases, leaving 9 bases of the junction unmatched. Germline lookup yields CDR1 SGHNT and CDR2 YYREEE (reference sequence). This CDR3 has 15 residues. The CDR3 loop is CASSVRGRVSYGYTF. For the CDR3, the DNA is TGTGCCAGCAGCGTCAGGGGGCGCGTCTCCTATGGCTACACCTTC.

The chain joins TRBV7-2 to TRBJ2-5, with 12 bases lining up with TRBD2. V lost 6 bases to trimming and J lost 3 bases; unmatched junction nucleotides: 11. The germline V gene encodes CDR1 SGHTA and CDR2 FQGNSA. This CDR3 contains 17 residues. For the CDR3, the DNA is TGTGCCAGCAGTCCCCGACTAGCGGGGGCCGGAGAAGAGACCCAGTACTTC. It is translated as CASSPRLAGAGEETQYF.

This clone showed up just a few times. J is TRBJ2-7 and V is TRBV2, with TRBD2 matching 7 bases. CDR3 length: 15 residues. V lost 2 bases and J lost 0; bases outside the gene matches: 4. CDR1 SNHLY and CDR2 FYNNEI come from the germline V gene. This CDR3 reads CASSEFPGGSYEQYF. CDR3 in DNA: TGTGCCAGCAGTGAATTCCCGGGGGGCTCCTACGAGCAGTACTTC.

The chain couples TRBV18 to TRBJ1-5; D may be TRBD1 (6 bases). Germline CDR1 KGHSH, CDR2 LQKENI. V was clipped by 4 bases and J by 5 bases, with 12 bases between them. The CDR3 totals 14 residues. CDR3 loop: CASSRGQSDQPQHF. Written as DNA, the CDR3 is TGTGCCAGCTCACGCGGACAGAGCGATCAGCCCCAGCATTTT.

The V call is TRBV5-1, the J call TRBJ1-4; D call uncertain. This CDR3 has 17 amino acids. Per germline, CDR1 SGHRS and CDR2 YFSETQ. V lost 4 bases to trimming and J lost 4 bases, with 20 bases between them. CDR3 bases: TGCGCCAGCAGCGCGGGTCGGACCGGGCTGGTTAATGAAAAACTGTTTTTT. It encodes CASSAGRTGLVNEKLFF.

The V gene is TRBV6-6, the J gene TRBJ1-1; D remains ambiguous. This CDR3 has 10 residues. Trimming took off 8 bases at V and 5 bases at J, with 6 bases between the two ends. Germline loops: CDR1 MNHNY, CDR2 SVGAGI (reference sequence). The chain's CDR3 is CASGMTEAFF. The CDR3 region has the DNA TGTGCCAGCGGCATGACTGAAGCTTTCTTT.